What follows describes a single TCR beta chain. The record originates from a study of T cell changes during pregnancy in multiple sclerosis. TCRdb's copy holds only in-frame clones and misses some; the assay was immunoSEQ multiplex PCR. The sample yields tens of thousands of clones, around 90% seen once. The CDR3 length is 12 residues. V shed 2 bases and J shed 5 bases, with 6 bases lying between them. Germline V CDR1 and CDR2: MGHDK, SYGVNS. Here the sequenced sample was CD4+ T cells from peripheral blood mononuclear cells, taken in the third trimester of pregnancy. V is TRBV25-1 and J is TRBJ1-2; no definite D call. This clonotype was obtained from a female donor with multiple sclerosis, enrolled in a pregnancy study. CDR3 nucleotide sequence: TGTGCCAGCAGTGAACTAAATTATGGCTACACCTTC. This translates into CASSELNYGYTF.